A selection of T cell receptor beta chains follows, all from one sample in a study of cytomegalovirus exposure and HLA in healthy donors. Some clones are missing from TCRdb's copy, which holds only in-frame ones; the method was immunoSEQ multiplex PCR. This table has 75,000 to 95,000 clones, more than 60% appearing once. Sequenced: PBMCs. The receptors derive from a man aged 25-40 years in good health and CMV-seronegative. Each CDR3 is given with its conserved first and last residue. D genes are given only for firm matches. Where a row states a size, it is once, few, many or the class of an expanded clone; other rows omit it.

D gene | clone size | J gene | V gene | CDR3 protein | CDR3 DNA
TRBD2 | - | TRBJ2-7 | TRBV28 | CASSASGRVYEQYF | TGTGCCAGCAGTGCTAGCGGGAGGGTATACGAGCAGTACTTC
- | - | TRBJ2-3 | TRBV9 | CASSVMTGVTDTQYF | TGTGCCAGCAGCGTAATGACGGGAGTCACAGATACGCAGTATTTT
- | - | TRBJ2-1 | TRBV15 | CATAMRVGGPTANEQFF | TGTGCCACCGCCATGAGGGTCGGAGGGCCTACCGCCAATGAGCAGTTCTTC
TRBD1 | - | TRBJ1-2 | TRBV27 | CASSSEDRIAGYTF | TGTGCCAGCAGTTCGGAGGACAGGATCGCGGGCTACACCTTC
- | - | TRBJ1-5 | TRBV7-2 | CASSPHQRLTNQPQHF | TGTGCCAGCAGCCCCCACCAGAGGCTGACCAATCAGCCCCAGCATTTT
TRBD2 | few | TRBJ2-3 | TRBV6-1 | CASSSSGGADTQYF | TGTGCCAGCAGCTCTAGCGGGGGGGCAGATACGCAGTATTTT
- | - | TRBJ2-2 | TRBV4-3 | CASSQFQGRELFF | TGCGCCAGCAGCCAATTCCAGGGAAGGGAGCTGTTTTTT
- | - | TRBJ2-7 | TRBV27 | CASSLRGRNEQYF | TGTGCCAGCAGTTTAAGGGGTCGCAACGAGCAGTACTTC
- | - | TRBJ2-3 | TRBV5-5 | CATSRQVQDTQYF | TGTGCCACCTCTCGGCAGGTTCAAGATACGCAGTATTTT
TRBD1 | few | TRBJ1-5 | TRBV6-6 | CASSYSAGGYQPQHF | TGTGCCAGCAGTTACTCGGCAGGGGGCTATCAGCCCCAGCATTTT